This T cell receptor (beta chain) was sequenced in a study of shared clonotypes between healthy human individuals (dated by TCRdb to 2018 to 2020). With regard to the full study: A couple of women and a few men aged 18 to 49 years were included in the cohort. For each donor, three plates each were used for CD4 naive and CD4 memory, two plates were used for CD8 naive, and one plate was used for CD8 memory. To estimate repertoire size and how much clonotypes are shared between individuals, the study performed deep sequencing of blood TCR repertoires from about five healthy adults. Different laboratories and diverse techniques were used to prepare libraries and sequence TCR repertoires, to increase sequencing depth and limit assay-specific biases. Each donor's leukapheresis produced roughly between about 0.85 and 10 billion PBMCs. What the authors observed across the whole study: Sharing across four donors was observed for roughly 5% of naive CD4, over 3% of naive CD8, around 2.5% of memory CD4, and over 0.3% of memory CD8 clonotypes. Compared with non-shared clonotypes, clonotypes shared by all four sorted-subset donors had higher generation probabilities. Sampling was restricted to blood, and TCR repertoires in tissues likely differ from the TCR repertoires found in blood. Based on pairwise subsampling, the degree of clonotype sharing among donors was expected to be affected by sequencing depth. Even with the large sequencing depth, rarefaction of the sorted-subset datasets indicated that sequencing was incomplete. Naive subsets generally had larger estimated clonotype richness than memory subsets did. The small number of donors limited the genetic and exposure-history diversity represented.

Ends trimmed: V by 4 bases, J by 4 bases; bases unmatched to a gene: 12. CDR1 and CDR2, per the germline V gene (reference sequence), are MNHNY and SVGAGI. CDR3 length: 16 amino acids, cysteine to phenylalanine. Of the read, only the CDR3 DNA is kept; its 48 bases are in frame from base 1. The donors were healthy, HIV-negative adults with no recently reported acute infections or vaccinations. Every donor was a Caucasian adult living in Nashville, Tennessee, USA. CD4+ T cells were enriched through magnetic negative selection, after which naive cells were positively selected on CD45RA and the remaining negative fraction served as the memory subset. After blood collection by leukapheresis, PBMCs were isolated using Ficoll-Histopaque density gradient centrifugation and then cryopreserved in the vapor phase of liquid nitrogen. Analytical flow cytometry was used to check the purity and quantity of every magnetically sorted T cell population. Each sorted fraction had its genomic DNA isolated and then quantified by UV absorbance on a Nanodrop 2000c.

Using the deep immunoSEQ assay, TCR CDR3 regions were amplified from genomic DNA by multiplex PCR. Extracted genomic DNA from each cell subset was distributed evenly across all wells of several immunoSEQ 96-well plates, and each plate was treated as a replicate. For sorted subsets, around 0.2 ug of genomic DNA, equivalent to 25,000 to 35,000 T cell genomes, went into each replicate PCR. Purified libraries were measured with a Qubit 3.0 fluorometer, size-checked on a Bioanalyzer 2100, and measured again with the KAPA Library Quantification kit. Every immunoSEQ 96-well plate was sequenced on a separate single-read 150-cycle Illumina NextSeq 550 flow cell. The authors processed their data as follows. The immunoSEQ output contained only junctional sequences without quality scores, so filtering could not match that applied to full-length reads. Sequences were annotated with PyIR, a Python wrapper for IgBLAST v1.9, and V/J genes and CDR3 were assigned using IMGT germline references. Reads were filtered out if the reads had weak V/J assignments (E-value above 1e-6), no CDR3, stop codons, out-of-frame junctions, or ambiguous translated residues. V3J clonotypes were defined as sequences sharing an identical inferred V gene, J gene, and CDR3 amino acid sequence. The percentage overlap between two repertoires was calculated by dividing the number of shared unique clonotypes by the size of the smaller repertoire. Richness of each repertoire was evaluated using RTK rarefaction, the Chao1 estimator, and Recon v2.1 estimates of unobserved clonotypes. OLGA was used to compute generation probabilities for all TCRbeta clonotypes that the gDNA method yielded from a handful of donors. Held by TCRdb, this immuneACCESS table contains in-frame sequences only and omits some clones. Under half of the omission traces to an unresolved V gene where checked; the cause of the rest is unknown. The V and J calls and clone size are taken from that table; D and trimming were inferred from the DNA. Counted in this sample were approximately 940,000 clones; 76% of them appeared once. Of the sample, approximately 1.5% falls within the top ten clones.

Regarding this clone: Its antigen specificity is not known. One base away there is no much larger clone; base qualities are not given.

Sequenced sample: memory CD4+ T cells sorted from blood. The meaning of the sample's cell subset or site label: CD45RA-negative fraction. This sequence originates from a man between 18 and 29 years old in good health. The chain is assembled from TRBV6-6 and TRBJ1-2; TRBD1 fits 7 bases in the junction. The CDR3 reads CASSSRGGAGSYGYTF. The DNA is TGTGCCAGCAGTTCTCGAGGGGGCGCCGGCTCCTATGGCTACACCTTC.